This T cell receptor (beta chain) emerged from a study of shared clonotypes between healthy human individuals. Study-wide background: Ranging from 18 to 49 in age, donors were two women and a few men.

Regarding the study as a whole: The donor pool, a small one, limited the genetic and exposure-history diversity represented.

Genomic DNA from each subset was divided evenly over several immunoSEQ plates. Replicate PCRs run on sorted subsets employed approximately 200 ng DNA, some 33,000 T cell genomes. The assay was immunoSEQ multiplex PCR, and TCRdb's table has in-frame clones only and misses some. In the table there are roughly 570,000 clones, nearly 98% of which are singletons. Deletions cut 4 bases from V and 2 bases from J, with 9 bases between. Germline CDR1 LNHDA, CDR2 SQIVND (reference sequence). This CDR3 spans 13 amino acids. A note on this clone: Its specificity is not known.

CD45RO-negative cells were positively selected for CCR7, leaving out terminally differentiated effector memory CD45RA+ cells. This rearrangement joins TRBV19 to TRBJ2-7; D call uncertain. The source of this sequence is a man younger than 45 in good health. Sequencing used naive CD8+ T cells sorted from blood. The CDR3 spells CASSTRPTYEQYF. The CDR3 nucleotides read TGTGCCAGTAGTACGCGGCCCACCTACGAGCAGTACTTC.